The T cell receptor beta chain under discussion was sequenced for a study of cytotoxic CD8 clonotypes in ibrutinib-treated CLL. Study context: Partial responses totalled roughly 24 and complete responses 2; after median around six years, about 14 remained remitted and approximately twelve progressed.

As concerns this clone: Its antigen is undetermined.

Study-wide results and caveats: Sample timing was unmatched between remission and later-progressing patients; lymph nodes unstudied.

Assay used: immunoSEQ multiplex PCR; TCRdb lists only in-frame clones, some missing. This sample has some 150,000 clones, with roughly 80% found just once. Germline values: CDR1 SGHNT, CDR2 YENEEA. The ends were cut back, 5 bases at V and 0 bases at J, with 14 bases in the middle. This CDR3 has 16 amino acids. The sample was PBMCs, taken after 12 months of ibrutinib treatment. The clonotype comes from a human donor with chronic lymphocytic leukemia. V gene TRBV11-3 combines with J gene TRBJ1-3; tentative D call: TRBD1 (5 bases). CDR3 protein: CASSRPTVTSGNTIYF. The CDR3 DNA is TGTGCCAGCAGCCGACCGACAGTCACCTCTGGAAACACCATATATTTT.